Each of the 10 T cell receptor beta chains below was sequenced from the same sample in a study of cytomegalovirus exposure and HLA in healthy donors. Libraries were prepared by immunoSEQ multiplex PCR; TCRdb keeps only in-frame clonotypes and omits some of them. The sample lists around 150,000 clones; roughly 86% were seen once. The sample was PBMCs. The receptors here all came from a man younger than 30 in good health and CMV-seropositive.

V gene TRBV18 combines with J gene TRBJ2-3, with 8 nucleotides matching TRBD2. This CDR3 has 15 amino acids. The J segment lost 4 bases and the V segment lost 4 bases, leaving 7 bases of the junction unmatched. The germline V gene encodes CDR1 KGHSH and CDR2 LQKENI. The CDR3 spells CASSQVNGRADTQYF. CDR3 nucleotides: TGTGCCAGCTCACAGGTTAACGGGAGGGCAGATACGCAGTATTTT.

The J gene is TRBJ2-3, the V gene TRBV4-1; 13 positions agree with TRBD2. The CDR3 covers 16 residues. Losses at the gene ends were 3 bases for V and 7 bases for J; bases not matched to a gene: 7. Germline loops: CDR1 MGHRA, CDR2 YSYEKL. DNA of the CDR3: TGCGCCAGCAGCCAGCTAACTAGCGGGAGGGGATATACGCAGTATTTT. Translated, it gives CASSQLTSGRGYTQYF.

This chain links TRBV5-1 with TRBJ2-3; 13 bases are a match to TRBD2. The CDR3 runs to 18 residues. Germline V gene data show CDR1 as SGHRS and CDR2 as YFSETQ. The junction had 8 bases not matched to a gene; V was cut back by 3 bases and J by 1 base. The CDR3 DNA reads TGCGCCAGCAGCTCAAGGACTAGCGGGAGAATGGGCACAGATACGCAGTATTTT. Its protein product is CASSSRTSGRMGTDTQYF.

The chain links TRBV21-1 to TRBJ2-7; the table calls TRBD2, which could not be checked here. TRBV21-1 is marked as a pseudogene. The CDR3 is made up of 15 amino acids. CDR3 sequence: CASSKERTSAYEQYF. The CDR3 bases are TGTGCCAGCAGCAAAGAACGGACTAGCGCCTACGAGCAGTACTTC.

The chain has TRBV27 and TRBJ2-1; 7 bases line up with TRBD1. Germline V gene data show CDR1 as MNHEY and CDR2 as SMNVEV (reference sequence). V lost 5 bases, J lost 4 bases, and 11 bases stayed unmatched. The CDR3 runs to 16 residues. CDR3 nucleotide sequence: TGTGCCAGCAGTCCGTCGTCCGGGACAGTATACAATGAGCAGTTCTTC. Amino acid sequence: CASSPSSGTVYNEQFF.

The CDR3 loop is CSVKWGRGYEQYF. The CDR3 coding sequence is TGCAGCGTGAAGTGGGGCAGGGGCTACGAGCAGTACTTC. V and J are TRBV29-1 and TRBJ2-7, with a tentative D call TRBD1 (6 bases). Per germline, CDR1 SQVTM and CDR2 ANQGSEA. V lost 6 bases and J lost 3, with 15 bases in between. This CDR3 has 13 residues.

The chain links TRBV27 to TRBJ2-1; 13 nucleotides match TRBD2. Germline V CDR1 and CDR2: MNHEY, SMNVEV (reference sequence). CDR3 length equals 18 residues. V lost 5 bases to trimming and J lost 6 bases; unmatched junction nucleotides: 13. This CDR3 is CASSNPVTSGRAINEQFF. CDR3 nucleotides: TGTGCCAGCAGTAACCCTGTCACTAGCGGGAGGGCCATCAATGAGCAGTTCTTC.

The chain recombines TRBV29-1 with TRBJ2-7; D may be TRBD1 (5 bases). Germline V gives CDR1 SQVTM, CDR2 ANQGSEA. The length of the CDR3 is 13 residues. Trimming pared 6 bases from V and 3 bases from J, leaving 15 bases between. CDR3 nucleotide sequence: TGCAGCGTGGGTTTCCAAAGGGGCTACGAGCAGTACTTC. It is translated as CSVGFQRGYEQYF.

This chain uses TRBV15 with TRBJ1-1, with D perhaps TRBD1 (5 bases). The CDR3 loop spans 11 amino acids. CDR1 and CDR2 (germline): LNHNV, YYDKDF (reference sequence). Trimming took 3 bases from V and 7 from J, leaving 6 bases between them. The CDR3 bases are TGTGCCACCAGCAGCGGGGGTGAAGCTTTCTTT. It yields the protein CATSSGGEAFF.

The V call is TRBV10-1, the J call TRBJ1-5; 8 nucleotides match TRBD1. Trimming at V came to 6 bases and at J to 6 bases, leaving 10 bases not matched to a gene. Germline V gives CDR1 WNHNN, CDR2 SYGVQD (reference sequence). CDR3 length: 15 amino acids. The CDR3: CASSGRDRRGQPQHF. The CDR3 DNA is TGCGCCAGCAGCGGTAGGGACAGGCGAGGTCAGCCCCAGCATTTT.